This TCR beta chain was captured in a study of cytomegalovirus exposure and HLA in healthy donors. General observations from the study: Previous analysis showed most TCR beta V segments were productive about 87% or about 30% of the time. In a later analysis, across HLA loci, associated TCR counts were highest for DRB1, lowest for HLA-C.

Researchers ran the PCR with 60 Vbeta and 13 Jbeta primers. Assay used: immunoSEQ multiplex PCR; TCRdb lists only in-frame clones, some missing. The sample has approximately 300,000 clones, 80% to 90% seen once; the top ten hold 1.5% to 2%. Turning to this clone: Antigen: not known.

CDR1 and CDR2 (germline): SGHRS, YFSETQ. J gave up 3 bases and V 4 bases, and 4 bases lay outside the gene matches. The CDR3 is made up of 15 amino acids. The sequencing sample was made of PBMCs. V is TRBV5-1 and J is TRBJ2-2; 9 bases match TRBD2. The source of this sequence is a woman in her forties in good health and CMV-seropositive. The CDR3 region has the DNA TGCGCCAGCAGCCCCCGGACTAGCGACACCGGGGAGCTGTTTTTT. Protein product: CASSPRTSDTGELFF.